The 27 T cell receptor beta chains reported below all come from one sample, sequenced in a study of cytomegalovirus exposure and HLA in healthy donors (TCRdb year 2017). Receptors were amplified or captured by the immunoSEQ multiplex PCR assay. For the multiplex PCR, a mixture combining 60 forward primers for TCR Vbeta segments and 13 reverse primers for TCR Jbeta segments was used. What TCRdb holds here is the immuneACCESS table cut down to in-frame rearrangements. Part of the clones is not present; checked against another copy, under half of the missing clones reflect an unresolved V gene, and the others are unexplained. Counted in this sample were some 120,000 clones; approximately 87% of them appeared once. The ten largest clones capture around 18% of the sample. Sequenced input: PBMCs. The receptors derive from a man between 18 and 29 years old in good health and CMV-seropositive.

This rearrangement joins TRBV6-5 to TRBJ2-1, with 16 bases matching TRBD2. The CDR3 runs 15 residues. In germline, CDR1 is MNHEY, CDR2 SVGAGI. V dropped 4 bases and J dropped 7; count of bases not matched to a gene: 1. CDR3: CASSLGLAGGNEQFF. For the CDR3, the DNA is TGTGCCAGCAGTTTGGGACTAGCGGGGGGGAATGAGCAGTTCTTC.

The rearrangement uses TRBV19 and TRBJ1-1, with 9 positions matching TRBD1. The germline V gene encodes CDR1 LNHDA and CDR2 SQIVND (reference sequence). Losses at the gene ends were 5 bases for V and 10 bases for J; bases not matched to a gene: 5. The length of the CDR3 is 12 residues. DNA of the CDR3: TGTGCCAGTAGTTTACAGGGGGCTCGAGCTTTCTTT. This translates into CASSLQGARAFF.

The genes are TRBV6-5 and TRBJ2-1; 7 bases are a match to TRBD1. Germline V gene lookup returns CDR1 MNHEY and CDR2 SVGAGI. CDR3 size: 14 residues. Unmatched junction bases numbered 3, after V lost 5 bases and J lost 2 bases. DNA for the CDR3: TGTGCCAGCAGTACCGGGACAGCCTACAATGAGCAGTTCTTC. Its protein is CASSTGTAYNEQFF.

This clone was picked up one time. The chain links TRBV5-1 to TRBJ2-3, with 10 bases lining up with TRBD2. The germline V gene has CDR1 SGHRS and CDR2 YFSETQ. The J segment lost 4 bases and the V segment lost 4 bases, leaving 6 bases of the junction unmatched. The CDR3 has 15 residues. Here the CDR3 reads CASSPGTSAADTQYF. Written as DNA, the CDR3 is TGCGCCAGCAGCCCCGGGACTAGCGCGGCAGATACGCAGTATTTT. Complete variable domain (other parts from reference TRBV5-1 and TRBJ2-3): KAGVTQTPRYLIKTRGQQVTLSCSPISGHRSVSWYQQTPGQGLQFLFEYFSETQRNKGNFPGRFSGRQFSNSRSEMNVSTLELGDSALYLCASSPGTSAADTQYFGPGTRLTVL.

This chain joins TRBV18 and TRBJ1-2, with a tentative D call TRBD1 (5 bases). CDR1 and CDR2 (germline): KGHSH, LQKENI. The CDR3 is 15 amino acids. V lost 5 bases and J lost 2, with 15 bases in between. This CDR3 reads CASSREGTPNYGYTF. The CDR3 region has the DNA TGTGCCAGCTCAAGGGAGGGGACCCCCAACTATGGCTACACCTTC.

V and J are TRBV7-2 and TRBJ2-7; TRBD2 might be the D (6 bases). Deletions cut 2 bases from V and 3 bases from J, with 11 bases between. The CDR3 has 14 amino acids. The germline V gene has CDR1 SGHTA and CDR2 FQGNSA. CDR3 region: CASSLHGGYYEQYF. Here the CDR3 DNA reads TGTGCCAGCAGCTTACACGGGGGTTACTACGAGCAGTACTTC.

This clone came up once. The chain is built from TRBV29-1 and TRBJ1-1; no clear D. This CDR3 comprises 13 residues. V lost 5 bases, J lost 6 bases, and 16 bases lay in between. The germline CDR1 and CDR2 sequences are SQVTM and ANQGSEA. This CDR3 is CSVPLGVGAEAFF. For the CDR3, the DNA is TGCAGCGTTCCCCTCGGGGTTGGCGCTGAAGCTTTCTTT.

The rearrangement links TRBV7-6 to TRBJ2-7; the D gene is possibly TRBD1 (6 bases). The CDR3 extends over 14 amino acids. V gave up 2 bases and J gave up 5 bases, with 13 bases separating them. Germline CDR1 reads SGHVS; CDR2 reads FNYEAQ. The CDR3, as DNA: TGTGCCAGCAGCTTAAGGCCAGGGGTCGACGAGCAGTACTTC. Protein sequence: CASSLRPGVDEQYF.

The chain couples TRBV4-2 to TRBJ1-3; D ambiguous. The CDR3 covers 16 residues. Germline V gene sequence: CDR1 LGHNA, CDR2 YNFKEQ. Trimming removed 5 bases at V and 4 bases at J, with 18 bases between. The CDR3 protein is CASSEAGGLSGNTIYF. CDR3 nucleotide sequence: TGTGCCAGCAGCGAAGCAGGAGGGCTCTCGGGAAACACCATATATTTT.

This chain joins TRBV9 and TRBJ1-2, with TRBD1 identical over 9 bases. This CDR3 contains 15 residues. Germline lookup yields CDR1 SGDLS and CDR2 YYNGEE. V was pared by 3 bases and J by 4 bases, with 7 bases of the junction left unmatched. This chain's CDR3 is CASSDPGQGIYGYTF. CDR3 bases: TGTGCCAGCAGCGACCCGGGACAGGGTATCTATGGCTACACCTTC.

V is TRBV28 and J is TRBJ2-1, with D perhaps TRBD1 (5 bases). CDR1 and CDR2 from the germline V gene are MDHEN and SYDVKM. The CDR3 totals 17 residues. Trimming removed 5 bases from V and 11 bases from J, with 28 bases in between. The CDR3: CASSPPNRIWGLNKQFF. The CDR3 DNA is TGTGCCAGCAGTCCCCCAAACCGGATTTGGGGCTTAAATAAGCAGTTCTTC.

The chain combines TRBV27 with TRBJ2-5; 8 nucleotides line up with TRBD2. This CDR3 is built from 12 residues. Germline CDR1 MNHEY, CDR2 SMNVEV (reference sequence). J gave up 8 bases and V 6 bases, and 5 bases lay outside the gene matches. DNA for the CDR3: TGTGCCAGCAGCCCGGGAGGGGTAACCCAGTACTTC. Protein sequence: CASSPGGVTQYF.

This sequence joins TRBV5-1 and TRBJ1-1, with D perhaps matching TRBD1 (5 bases). This CDR3 region has 14 residues. The ends were cut back, 2 bases at V and 5 bases at J, with 13 bases in the middle. Looked up from germline, CDR1 is SGHRS and CDR2 is YFSETQ. The CDR3 loop is CASSLTGGGTEAFF. CDR3 in DNA: TGCGCCAGCAGCTTAACAGGAGGAGGGACTGAAGCTTTCTTT.

The genes are TRBV11-2 and TRBJ2-5; 9 nucleotides line up with TRBD2. Germline V gene sequence: CDR1 SGHAT, CDR2 FQNNGV. The CDR3 extends over 14 amino acids. Germline trimming cut 2 bases from V and 4 bases from J; bases unmatched to any gene: 2. The CDR3 DNA follows: TGTGCCAGCAGCTTACTAGCGGGGTCAGAGACCCAGTACTTC. Protein product: CASSLLAGSETQYF.

This clone showed up just a few times. The chain links TRBV18 to TRBJ1-1; no firm D call. In germline, CDR1 is KGHSH, CDR2 LQKENI. V lost 1 base to trimming and J lost 0 bases, with 9 bases between them. This CDR3 spans 15 amino acids. DNA of the CDR3: TGTGCCAGCTCACCACAGTCGGGTATGAACACTGAAGCTTTCTTT. Its translation: CASSPQSGMNTEAFF.

This clone occurred a few times. J is TRBJ2-7 and V is TRBV5-1; D is possibly TRBD1 (7 bases). The germline CDR1 and CDR2 sequences are SGHRS and YFSETQ. Between the trimmed V and J ends, which lost 4 bases and 6 bases, there was a span of 17 bases. CDR3 length: 14 amino acids. CDR3 DNA: TGCGCCAGCAGCCCCGGTGGAGGGGGCAGCGAGCAGTACTTC. Protein sequence: CASSPGGGGSEQYF.

The V and J genes are TRBV7-3 and TRBJ2-2; 9 bases align to TRBD1. Looked up from germline, CDR1 is SGHTA and CDR2 is FQGTGA. The junction had 7 bases not matched to a gene; V was cut back by 4 bases and J by 4 bases. The CDR3 has 16 amino acids. CDR3 protein: CASSSRTGVTTGELFF. The CDR3 DNA is TGTGCCAGCAGCTCCCGGACAGGGGTGACCACCGGGGAGCTGTTTTTT.

V usage is TRBV2 and J usage is TRBJ2-2; no clear D. The CDR3 extends over 15 amino acids. Germline V gene data show CDR1 as SNHLY and CDR2 as FYNNEI. V dropped 4 bases and J dropped 3 bases, with 12 bases sitting between them. The DNA of the CDR3 is TGTGCCAGCAGTGTTCTCTCTGCGGACACCGGGGAGCTGTTTTTT. The encoded protein is CASSVLSADTGELFF.

This clone was counted a few times. In nucleotides, the CDR3 is TGTGCCAGCTCCCACCCTTCTAGCACTGAAGCTTTCTTT. Translated, it gives CASSHPSSTEAFF. V and J are TRBV18 and TRBJ1-1, with D hard to call. This CDR3 is built from 13 residues. Germline CDR1 KGHSH, CDR2 LQKENI. Trimming removed 6 bases from V and 4 bases from J, with 12 bases in between.

The chain recombines TRBV5-6 with TRBJ2-7; 9 bases align to TRBD1. The junction had 11 bases not matched to a gene; V was cut back by 1 base and J by 9 bases. The CDR3 covers 15 residues. Germline-derived CDR1 and CDR2 are SGHDT and YYEEEE. CDR3 in amino acids: CASSLISTQGAGQYF. In DNA form, the CDR3 reads TGTGCCAGCAGCTTGATCTCGACACAGGGGGCTGGGCAGTACTTC.

As DNA, the CDR3 is TGTGCCAGCAGCTGGGGACTTGGAGGGTCCTACAATGAGCAGTTCTTC. This gives the protein CASSWGLGGSYNEQFF. This chain connects TRBV9 to TRBJ2-1, with D possibly TRBD2 on 6 matching bases. The CDR3 has 16 amino acids. Trimming cost V 4 bases and J 1 base, with 15 bases left between them. CDR1 and CDR2 (germline): SGDLS, YYNGEE.

This rearrangement joins TRBV28 to TRBJ2-3; D gene uncertain. The CDR3 totals 13 residues. Germline loops: CDR1 MDHEN, CDR2 SYDVKM. V was cut by 5 bases and J by 8 bases, with 14 bases left in between. The CDR3 bases are TGTGCCAGCAGTGCCGGTAGCTCGAGTACGCAGTATTTT. Protein product: CASSAGSSSTQYF.

J is TRBJ1-1 and V is TRBV27; D is perhaps TRBD1 (6 bases). Per the germline V gene, CDR1 is MNHEY and CDR2 is SMNVEV (reference sequence). V lost 3 bases, J lost 0 bases, and 11 bases lay in between. This CDR3 is built from 15 residues. This chain's CDR3 is CASSLTGMVNTEAFF. The CDR3 region has the DNA TGTGCCAGCAGTTTGACAGGAATGGTGAACACTGAAGCTTTCTTT.

The chain carries TRBV5-4 and TRBJ2-5; 9 bases are shared with TRBD2. Trimming took 3 bases from V and 4 from J; bases not matched to a gene: 10. This CDR3 comprises 16 residues. The germline V gene has CDR1 SGHNT and CDR2 YYREEE (reference sequence). The chain's CDR3 is CASSWKPGLAPETQYF. The DNA of the CDR3 is TGTGCCAGCAGCTGGAAGCCGGGACTAGCCCCAGAGACCCAGTACTTC.

This chain joins TRBV2 and TRBJ2-7; possibly TRBD2 for D (6 bases). Germline CDR1 reads SNHLY; CDR2 reads FYNNEI. The CDR3 consists of 12 residues. Deletions cut 4 bases from V and 7 bases from J, with 11 bases between. The CDR3 region is CASSVGGREQYF. CDR3 DNA sequence: TGTGCCAGCAGTGTAGGAGGGCGTGAGCAGTACTTC. The variable domain in full, completed from reference TRBV2 and TRBJ2-7, reads EPEVTQTPSHQVTQMGQEVILRCVPISNHLYFYWYRQILGQKVEFLVSFYNNEISEKSEIFDDQFSVERPDGSNFTLKIRSTKLEDSAMYFCASSVGGREQYFGPGTRLTVT.

The rearrangement uses TRBV28 and TRBJ2-3; the D is unclear. The V gene lost 5 bases and the J gene lost 0 bases, with 15 bases spanning the gap. CDR1 is MDHEN and CDR2 is SYDVKM in the germline V gene. The CDR3 has 16 residues. CDR3 sequence reads: CASSPQARSSTDTQYF. The CDR3 nucleotides are TGTGCCAGCAGTCCTCAGGCCCGTTCGAGCACAGATACGCAGTATTTT.

This chain connects TRBV7-6 to TRBJ2-1; 10 bases are a match to TRBD1. Trimming at V came to 1 base and at J to 9 bases, leaving 9 bases not matched to a gene. The CDR3 is 16 residues long. Germline loops: CDR1 SGHVS, CDR2 FNYEAQ. The CDR3: CASSLGGDRGMSEQFF. The CDR3, as DNA: TGTGCCAGCAGCTTAGGCGGGGACAGGGGTATGAGTGAGCAGTTCTTC.